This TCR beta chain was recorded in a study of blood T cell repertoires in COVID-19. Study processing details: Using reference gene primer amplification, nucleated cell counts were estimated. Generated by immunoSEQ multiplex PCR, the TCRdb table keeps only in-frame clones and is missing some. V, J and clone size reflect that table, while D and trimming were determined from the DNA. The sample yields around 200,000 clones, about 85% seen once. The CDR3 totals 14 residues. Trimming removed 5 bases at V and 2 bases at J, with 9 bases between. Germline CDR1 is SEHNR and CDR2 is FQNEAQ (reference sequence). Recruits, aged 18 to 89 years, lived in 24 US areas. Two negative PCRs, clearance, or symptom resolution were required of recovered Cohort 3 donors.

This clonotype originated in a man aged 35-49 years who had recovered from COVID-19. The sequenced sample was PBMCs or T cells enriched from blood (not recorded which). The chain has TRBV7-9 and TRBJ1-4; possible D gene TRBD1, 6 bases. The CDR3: CASSNTGTNEKLFF. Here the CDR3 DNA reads TGTGCCAGCAGCAATACAGGGACTAATGAAAAACTGTTTTTT. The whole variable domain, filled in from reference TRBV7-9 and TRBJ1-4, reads DTGVSQNPRHKITKRGQNVTFRCDPISEHNRLYWYRQTLGQGPEFLTYFQNEAQLEKSRLLSDRFSAERPKGSFSTLEIQRTEQGDSAMYLCASSNTGTNEKLFFGSGTQLSVL.